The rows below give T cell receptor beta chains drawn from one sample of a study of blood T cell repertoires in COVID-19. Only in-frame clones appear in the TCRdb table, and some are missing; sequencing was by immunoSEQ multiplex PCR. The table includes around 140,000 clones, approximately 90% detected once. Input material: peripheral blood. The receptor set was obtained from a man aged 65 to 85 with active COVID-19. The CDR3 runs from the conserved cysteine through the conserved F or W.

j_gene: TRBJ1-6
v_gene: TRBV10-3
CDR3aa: CAISPTGRSPLHF

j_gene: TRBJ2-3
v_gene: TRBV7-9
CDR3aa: CASSLGQVTDTQYF

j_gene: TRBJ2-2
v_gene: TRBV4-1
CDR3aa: CASSQDRTVTGELFF

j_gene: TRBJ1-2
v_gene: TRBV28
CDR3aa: CASSLIQGNYGYTF

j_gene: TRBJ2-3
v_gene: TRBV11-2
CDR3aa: CASSLAVAGVDTQYF

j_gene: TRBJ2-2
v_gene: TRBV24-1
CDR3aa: CATGQITGELFF

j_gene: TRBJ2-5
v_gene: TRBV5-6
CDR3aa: CASSDLAGERETQYF

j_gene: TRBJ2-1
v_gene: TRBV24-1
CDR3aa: CATSDPGTGGSNEQFF

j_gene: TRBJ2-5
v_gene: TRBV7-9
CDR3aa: CASSLGTGGDETQYF

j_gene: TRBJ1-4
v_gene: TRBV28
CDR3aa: CASSSGQGRKLFF